This TCR beta chain stems from a study of T cells in Graves' hyperthyroidism and ophthalmopathy. At the level of the study: Sampling of peripheral blood happened at initial diagnosis, prior to any treatment.

Germline assignment: CDR1 GTSNPN and CDR2 SVGIG (reference sequence). With V trimmed by 5 bases and J by 2 bases, 10 bases remained unmatched. This CDR3 is 15 amino acids long. Any patient presenting with uncontrolled infection, other autoimmune disease, pregnancy or lactation was left out. This clonotype occurred many times. Researchers amplified the TCR beta CDR3 regions from RNA transcripts. TCR CDR3 regions were first amplified by RT-PCR with HTBI primers. TCRdb reprocessed the multiplex PCR reads via MiXCR and lists one record per CDR3 protein. This sample has about 590,000 distinct CDR3 sequences, with 14% found just once.

The chain uses TRBV30 and TRBJ2-5; 8 nucleotides agree with TRBD1. This receptor was obtained from a woman younger than 30 with Graves' ophthalmopathy. The sequencing input was blood. The CDR3 DNA is TGTGCCTGGCAACGTACAGGGGGTGGTCAAGAGACCCAGTACTTC. This sequence encodes CAWQRTGGGQETQYF.